This is a list of T cell receptor beta chains from one sample in a study of blood T cell repertoires in COVID-19. Data came from immunoSEQ multiplex PCR; TCRdb stores just in-frame clones and leaves some out. The sample records about 280,000 clones, 70% to 90% being singletons. The specimen was PBMCs or T cells enriched from blood (not recorded which). These receptors were taken from a woman aged 40-49 years who had recovered from COVID-19. CDR3s include the opening cysteine and the closing phenylalanine or tryptophan. The D gene is left open where the match is weak. Clone size is not always given. Where it is, it says once, few, many or a class for expanded clones.

j_gene | abundance | v_gene | d_gene | CDR3aa | CDR3nt
TRBJ2-1 | - | TRBV20-1 | - | CSANRYNEQFF | TGCAGTGCTAACAGGTACAATGAGCAGTTCTTC
TRBJ1-1 | - | TRBV18 | - | CASSPTQTEAFF | TGTGCCAGCTCACCAACGCAGACTGAAGCTTTCTTT
TRBJ1-1 | few | TRBV7-2 | - | CASSSGQLNTEAFF | TGTGCCAGCAGCTCCGGACAGCTCAACACTGAAGCTTTCTTT
TRBJ1-2 | - | TRBV28 | TRBD1 | CASRGQLVGGYTF | TGTGCCAGCCGGGGACAGCTCGTCGGAGGCTACACCTTC
TRBJ2-2 | - | TRBV10-1 | - | CASSDGNTGELFF | TGCGCCAGCAGTGACGGGAACACCGGGGAGCTGTTTTTT
TRBJ1-1 | - | TRBV28 | - | CASSLPTANTEAFF | TGTGCCAGCAGCCTCCCGACAGCTAACACTGAAGCTTTCTTT
TRBJ2-3 | - | TRBV24-1 | TRBD1 | CATSDYGQGADTQYF | TGTGCCACCAGTGATTATGGTCAGGGGGCAGATACGCAGTATTTT
TRBJ1-2 | - | TRBV2 | TRBD1 | CASSGQGFYGYTF | TGTGCCAGCTCCGGACAGGGCTTCTATGGCTACACCTTC
TRBJ2-3 | - | TRBV28 | TRBD1 | CASSRQGVRDTDTQYF | TGTGCCAGCAGTCGACAGGGGGTCAGGGACACAGATACGCAGTATTTT
TRBJ2-7 | - | TRBV25-1 | TRBD1 | CASSGTGTAPYEQYF | TGTGCCAGCAGTGGGACCGGGACAGCCCCCTACGAGCAGTACTTC
TRBJ1-3 | - | TRBV7-3 | - | CASSFGNAGNTIYF | TGTGCCAGCAGCTTCGGGAATGCTGGAAACACCATATATTTT
TRBJ2-5 | - | TRBV7-9 | - | CASSLVGGETQYF | TGTGCCAGCAGCTTAGTGGGGGGAGAGACCCAGTACTTC
TRBJ1-1 | - | TRBV5-6 | - | CASSLERVNTEAFF | TGTGCCAGCAGCTTGGAGCGGGTGAACACTGAAGCTTTCTTT
TRBJ2-7 | - | TRBV4-1 | TRBD2 | CASSQPFSSGRAYEQYF | TGCGCCAGCAGCCAGCCATTCTCTAGCGGGAGGGCCTACGAGCAGTACTTC
TRBJ2-7 | - | TRBV7-2 | - | CASSLGLVRQYF | TGTGCCAGCAGCTTAGGGCTGGTCCGGCAGTACTTC
TRBJ1-2 | - | TRBV2 | TRBD1 | CASSTTGGSYGYTF | TGTGCCAGCAGTACGACAGGGGGCAGCTATGGCTACACCTTC
TRBJ2-3 | - | TRBV6-2/TRBV6-3 | TRBD1 | CASSYRGQGPDTQYF | TGTGCCAGCAGTTACAGGGGACAGGGCCCAGATACGCAGTATTTT
TRBJ2-2 | - | TRBV7-2 | TRBD2 | CASSLDLAGGKNGELFF | TGTGCCAGCAGCTTAGATCTAGCGGGAGGGAAGAACGGGGAGCTGTTTTTT
TRBJ1-5 | - | TRBV20-1 | TRBD1 | CSASIGTGDQPQHF | TGCAGTGCTAGTATCGGGACAGGCGATCAGCCCCAGCATTTT
TRBJ2-2 | - | TRBV18 | - | CASSSRDTGRELFF | TGTGCCAGCTCGTCCCGGGACACGGGCCGGGAGCTGTTTTTT
TRBJ2-2 | - | TRBV7-3 | TRBD2 | CASSFTGTSVTGELFF | TGTGCCAGCAGCTTCACCGGGACTAGCGTCACCGGGGAGCTGTTTTTT
TRBJ1-5 | - | TRBV19 | - | CASSSNHRRVSNQPQHF | TGTGCCAGTAGTTCCAACCACCGACGGGTTAGCAATCAGCCCCAGCATTTT
TRBJ2-2 | - | TRBV7-9 | - | CASSQPSSTGELFF | TGTGCCAGCAGCCAACCTAGTTCTACCGGGGAGCTGTTTTTT
TRBJ1-2 | - | TRBV7-2 | TRBD1 | CASSSPGQKQNYGYTF | TGTGCCAGCAGTTCACCGGGACAGAAACAAAACTATGGCTACACCTTC
TRBJ2-5 | - | TRBV5-4 | - | CASSRPRETQYF | TGTGCCAGCAGCAGACCGAGGGAGACCCAGTACTTC
TRBJ2-3 | - | TRBV15 | TRBD2 | CATLAGASTDTQYF | TGTGCCACCCTAGCGGGAGCGAGCACAGATACGCAGTATTTT
TRBJ1-2 | - | TRBV14 | - | CASSQAAGDYGYTF | TGTGCCAGCAGCCAAGCGGCAGGGGACTATGGCTACACCTTC
TRBJ2-2 | - | TRBV5-1 | - | CASSLVSSNTGELFF | TGCGCCAGCAGCTTGGTCTCCTCGAACACCGGGGAGCTGTTTTTT
TRBJ2-2 | - | TRBV3-1/TRBV3-2 | TRBD1 | CASSQGTGLVSGELFF | TGTGCCAGCAGCCAAGGGACAGGGCTGGTATCCGGGGAGCTGTTTTTT